The 26 T cell receptor beta chains presented below share a single source sample, sequenced in a study of blood T cell repertoires in COVID-19 (TCRdb year 2020). Libraries came from the immunoSEQ multiplex PCR assay. What TCRdb holds here is the immuneACCESS table cut down to in-frame rearrangements. Part of the clones is not present; checked against another copy, under half of the missing clones reflect an unresolved V gene, and the others are unexplained. A total of approximately 340,000 clones appear in this sample, roughly 92% of them only once. The ten largest clones take up about 0.78% of the sample. Source material: PBMCs or T cells enriched from blood (not recorded which). The receptors here all came from a woman aged 40 to 50 who had been exposed to COVID-19.

The chain is built from TRBV15 and TRBJ2-6, with 9 bases identical to TRBD2. The CDR3 spans 17 residues. Germline CDR1 and CDR2: LNHNV and YYDKDF (reference sequence). Unmatched junction bases numbered 9, after V lost 0 bases and J lost 9 bases. CDR3 DNA: TGTGCCACCAGCAGAGATCTTGGTCTAGCGGGAATCAACGTCCTGACTTTC. It translates to CATSRDLGLAGINVLTF. The full variable domain, its missing parts supplied by reference TRBV15 and TRBJ2-6, is DAMVIQNPRYQVTQFGKPVTLSCSQTLNHNVMYWYQQKSSQAPKLLFHYYDKDFNNEADTPDNFQSRRPNTSFCFLDIRSPGLGDTAMYLCATSRDLGLAGINVLTFGAGSRLTVL.

The chain links TRBV30 to TRBJ2-5, with D possibly TRBD2 on 6 matching bases. Per the germline V gene, CDR1 is GTSNPN and CDR2 is SVGIG (reference sequence). The CDR3 totals 11 residues. The V end was cut by 4 bases, the J end by 5 bases, with 8 bases between. CDR3 protein: CAWTGRETQYF. The CDR3 DNA reads TGTGCCTGGACGGGGAGGGAGACCCAGTACTTC.

V gene TRBV30 combines with J gene TRBJ2-7; 11 bases agree with TRBD1. Per germline, CDR1 GTSNPN and CDR2 SVGIG (reference sequence). V was pared by 2 bases and J by 3 bases, with 3 bases of the junction left unmatched. There are 14 residues in the CDR3. The CDR3: CAWSWGTGGYEQYF. The CDR3 DNA is TGTGCCTGGAGTTGGGGGACAGGGGGCTACGAGCAGTACTTC.

The V and J genes are TRBV7-3 and TRBJ2-6; no definite D call. Germline loops: CDR1 SGHTA, CDR2 FQGTGA. Trimming removed 7 bases at V and 2 bases at J, with 6 bases between. This CDR3 region has 13 residues. In nucleotides, the CDR3 is TGTGCCAGCAAGCATCCTGGGGCCAACGTCCTGACTTTC. Translating it yields CASKHPGANVLTF.

The table lists this clone with a few counts. This chain uses TRBV24-1 with TRBJ2-7; maybe TRBD2 (7 bases). V lost 3 bases and J 6 bases, leaving 11 bases between the germline ends. Germline V gene data show CDR1 as KGHDR and CDR2 as SFDVKD. The CDR3 runs to 13 residues. As DNA, the CDR3 is TGTGCCACCAGTGATAGGAGGGGGGGCGAGCAGTACTTC. The encoded protein is CATSDRRGGEQYF.

CDR3 bases: TGTGCCAGCAGCAAAGATCAAGTTAGGGGGCTGAAGGGGACTGAAGCTTTCTTT. Its protein is CASSKDQVRGLKGTEAFF. The chain employs TRBV21-1 and TRBJ1-1; the table gives TRBD1 as D, unverified against the DNA. TRBV21-1 is a recognized pseudogene. The CDR3 extends over 18 amino acids.

The genes are TRBV19 and TRBJ2-7, with a possible D match to TRBD2 (5 bases). This CDR3 is 11 amino acids long. Germline loops: CDR1 LNHDA, CDR2 SQIVND (reference sequence). V was trimmed by 11 bases and J by 9 bases, leaving 17 bases between them. The chain's CDR3 is CADPFPRGQYF. For the CDR3, the DNA is TGTGCCGACCCCTTCCCCCGGGGGCAGTACTTC. Full variable domain (rest looked up from reference TRBV19 and TRBJ2-7): DGGITQSPKYLFRKEGQNVTLSCEQNLNHDAMYWYRQDPGQGLRLIYYSQIVNDFQKGDIAEGYSVSREKKESFPLTVTSAQKNPTAFYLCADPFPRGQYFGPGTRLTVT.

J is TRBJ1-2 and V is TRBV2, with TRBD1 as a possible D gene (5 bases). Germline V gene sequence: CDR1 SNHLY, CDR2 FYNNEI. The CDR3 has 13 residues. The V end lost 4 bases, the J end lost 7 bases, and 13 bases lay between the germline ends. The DNA for the CDR3 is TGTGCCAGCAGTGCCAGGGCCTCGGTTGGCTACACCTTC. Translating it yields CASSARASVGYTF.

The CDR3 loop reads CSASTDRGVYEQFF. DNA for the CDR3: TGCAGTGCTAGTACAGACAGGGGGGTATATGAGCAGTTCTTC. The gene calls are TRBV20-1 and TRBJ2-1; 9 bases align to TRBD1. From germline, CDR1 is DFQATT and CDR2 SNEGSKA (reference sequence). The CDR3 is 14 residues long. The V gene end was trimmed by 3 bases and the J gene end by 8 bases; junction bases not matched to a gene: 8.

This rearrangement joins TRBV4-1 to TRBJ1-2; TRBD1 might be the D (6 bases). V was cut by 3 bases and J by 3 bases, with 14 bases left in between. In germline, CDR1 is MGHRA, CDR2 YSYEKL. This CDR3 is built from 15 residues. The CDR3 DNA follows: TGCGCCAGCAGCCAGGTCCGGGGGGGCCACTATGGCTACACCTTC. It codes for CASSQVRGGHYGYTF.

The V call is TRBV6-5, the J call TRBJ2-2; possibly TRBD1 for D (5 bases). Per germline, CDR1 MNHEY and CDR2 SVGAGI. This CDR3 contains 15 residues. V was pared by 6 bases and J by 2 bases, with 13 bases between. CDR3 residues: CASSPMGLNTGELFF. For the CDR3, the DNA is TGTGCCAGCAGCCCGATGGGGCTCAACACCGGGGAGCTGTTTTTT.

This clone was seen more than once but under ten times. The rearrangement joins TRBV19 to TRBJ1-5; D remains ambiguous. This CDR3 region has 16 residues. Germline values: CDR1 LNHDA, CDR2 SQIVND (reference sequence). V lost 8 bases to trimming and J lost 3 bases, with 20 bases between them. The CDR3 DNA is TGTGCCAGTTCTATGACCCTAGGCAGTTTCAATCAGCCCCAGCATTTT. Its translation is CASSMTLGSFNQPQHF.

The chain carries TRBV4-3 and TRBJ2-7; D not resolved. The germline V gene has CDR1 LGHNA and CDR2 YSLEER. V dropped 8 bases and J dropped 5 bases, with 25 bases sitting between them. CDR3 length: 16 residues. The CDR3 reads CASRRKFPWAIHEQYF. The CDR3, as DNA: TGCGCCAGCCGACGAAAATTTCCCTGGGCAATCCACGAGCAGTACTTC.

This sequence joins TRBV20-1 and TRBJ1-6; the D is unclear. This CDR3 is 16 amino acids long. Germline values: CDR1 DFQATT, CDR2 SNEGSKA (reference sequence). The germline V and J ends were trimmed by 3 bases and 0 bases, with 12 bases remaining between them. CDR3 residues: CSASLGQPSYNSPLHF. CDR3 DNA: TGCAGTGCTAGTTTGGGCCAGCCCTCCTATAATTCACCCCTCCACTTT.

The rearrangement uses TRBV24-1 and TRBJ1-2; TRBD1 matches 9 bases. The CDR3 extends over 15 amino acids. Germline assignment: CDR1 KGHDR and CDR2 SFDVKD. J was trimmed by 6 bases and V by 3 bases; bases with no gene match: 7. CDR3 sequence reads: CATSDHHRGLHGYTF. CDR3 sequence (DNA): TGTGCCACCAGTGATCATCACAGGGGGCTGCATGGCTACACCTTC.

The rearrangement joins TRBV7-8 to TRBJ1-6, with 8 bases identical to TRBD1. The length of the CDR3 is 17 residues. Looked up from germline, CDR1 is SGHVS and CDR2 is FQNEAQ. The V and J ends lost 6 bases and 7 bases, in that order; junction bases with no gene match: 14. CDR3 in DNA: TGTGCCAGCAGTGAATTCCGGGACAGGTTAAAGAATTCACCCCTCCACTTT. Its translation: CASSEFRDRLKNSPLHF.

CDR3 DNA: TGTGCCAGCAGTGAATGGAGGGGTGGAGAAAAACTGTTTTTT. Translation gives CASSEWRGGEKLFF. This sequence joins TRBV25-1 and TRBJ1-4; TRBD1 is a possible D gene (5 bases). Trimming cost V 1 base and J 8 bases, with 11 bases left between them. CDR1 is MGHDK, CDR2 SYGVNS, per germline. The CDR3 contains 14 residues.

V and J are TRBV6-5 and TRBJ2-3; 10 nucleotides agree with TRBD2. Looked up from germline, CDR1 is MNHEY and CDR2 is SVGAGI. After removal of 3 bases from V and 13 bases from J, the junction contained 10 bases not matched to a gene. This CDR3 contains 14 residues. The CDR3 coding sequence is TGTGCCAGCAGTTATCTGCTAGCGGGAGCTACAAAGTATTTT. This sequence encodes CASSYLLAGATKYF.

J is TRBJ2-1 and V is TRBV30; a possible D gene is TRBD2 (6 bases). V shed 3 bases and J shed 8 bases, with 8 bases lying between them. CDR3 size: 11 residues. Germline V gene lookup returns CDR1 GTSNPN and CDR2 SVGIG (reference sequence). This CDR3 is CAWSGGDEQFF. The CDR3 DNA reads TGTGCCTGGAGCGGAGGGGATGAGCAGTTCTTC.

This rearrangement joins TRBV5-6 to TRBJ1-2; D gene unclear. CDR3 length: 15 amino acids. The V end was cut by 6 bases, the J end by 4 bases, with 19 bases between. The germline V gene encodes CDR1 SGHDT and CDR2 YYEEEE. CDR3: CASTTPSGVRYGYTF. CDR3 in DNA: TGTGCCAGCACCACCCCGTCCGGGGTTCGCTATGGCTACACCTTC. The complete variable domain, with remaining parts taken from reference TRBV5-6 and TRBJ1-2, reads DAGVTQSPTHLIKTRGQQVTLRCSPKSGHDTVSWYQQALGQGPQFIFQYYEEEERQRGNFPDRFSGHQFPNYSSELNVNALLLGDSALYLCASTTPSGVRYGYTFGSGTRLTVV.

CDR3: CASSVEEGSYGYTF. CDR3 nucleotides: TGTGCCAGCAGCGTAGAGGAGGGTTCCTATGGCTACACCTTC. J is TRBJ1-2 and V is TRBV9; no clear D. There are 14 residues in the CDR3. V was clipped by 0 bases and J by 4 bases, with 10 bases between them. Germline CDR1 SGDLS, CDR2 YYNGEE.

The chain is built from TRBV7-2 and TRBJ2-1; 8 nucleotides align to TRBD2. V was pared by 2 bases and J by 6 bases, with 6 bases of the junction left unmatched. The CDR3 has 15 residues. CDR1 is SGHTA, CDR2 FQGNSA, per germline. The CDR3 DNA is TGTGCCAGCAGCTTATGGCAGCGGGAGAGCAATGAGCAGTTCTTC. Residues: CASSLWQRESNEQFF.

The chain is built from TRBV7-2 and TRBJ2-7, with 12 bases fitting TRBD2. Germline V gene lookup returns CDR1 SGHTA and CDR2 FQGNSA. The junction had 5 bases not matched to a gene; V was cut back by 4 bases and J by 4 bases. The CDR3 has 15 residues. The CDR3 reads CASSYLAGGTYEQYF. The DNA of the CDR3 is TGTGCCAGCAGCTACCTAGCGGGAGGGACATACGAGCAGTACTTC.

The sample holds one count of this clone. The V call is TRBV7-8, the J call TRBJ2-2; 9 nucleotides agree with TRBD2. Trimming cost V 0 bases and J 4 bases; bases outside gene matches: 6. Germline V gene data show CDR1 as SGHVS and CDR2 as FQNEAQ. This CDR3 is built from 17 residues. Written as DNA, the CDR3 is TGTGCCAGCAGCTTAGCGGTCAAGCGGGGGGTCACCGGGGAGCTGTTTTTT. Protein: CASSLAVKRGVTGELFF.

This chain connects TRBV6-1 to TRBJ1-2; D is perhaps TRBD1 (6 bases). V dropped 5 bases and J dropped 4 bases, with 17 bases sitting between them. Germline CDR1 and CDR2: MNHNS and SASEGT. The length of the CDR3 is 15 residues. The CDR3 sequence is CASSLRTDRFYGYTF. In DNA form, the CDR3 reads TGTGCCAGCAGTCTCCGTACCGACAGGTTCTATGGCTACACCTTC.

The rearrangement joins TRBV3-1 (or the pseudogene TRBV3-2) to TRBJ2-3; D is unclear. With 1 base removed from V and 1 base from J, the gap between germline ends came to 6 bases. The CDR3 has 14 amino acids. The germline gives CDR1 LGHDT, CDR2 YNNKEL (reference sequence). The CDR3 is CASSQAPGTDTQYF. CDR3 in DNA: TGTGCCAGCAGCCAAGCCCCCGGCACAGATACGCAGTATTTT.